This passage covers 22 T cell receptor beta chains from one sample sequenced in a study of T cell changes during pregnancy in multiple sclerosis. Profiling relied on immunoSEQ multiplex PCR, and the TCRdb table lists in-frame clones only, not all of them. The sample lists around 39,000 clones, around 92% seen once, with around a quarter in the top ten. The sequences come from CD8+ T cells from peripheral blood mononuclear cells, collected before pregnancy. Receptors originate from a female donor with multiple sclerosis, enrolled in a pregnancy study.

The rearrangement links TRBV6-1 to TRBJ2-7; the match to TRBD2 covers 7 bases. The V and J ends lost 6 bases and 7 bases, in that order; junction bases with no gene match: 3. CDR1 is MNHNS and CDR2 is SASEGT in the germline V gene. This CDR3 region has 11 residues. Here the CDR3 reads CASRQGGEQYF. DNA of the CDR3: TGTGCCAGCAGGCAGGGAGGGGAGCAGTACTTC.

The chain is built from TRBV5-1 and TRBJ2-7, with 8 nucleotides matching TRBD2. Germline trimming cut 0 bases from V and 0 bases from J; bases unmatched to any gene: 2. Germline V gives CDR1 SGHRS, CDR2 YFSETQ. The CDR3 spans 15 residues. The CDR3 region is CASSLVRGGSYEQYF. DNA of the CDR3: TGCGCCAGCAGCTTGGTCCGGGGGGGCTCCTACGAGCAGTACTTC.

The J gene is TRBJ1-2, the V gene TRBV7-9; no clear D gene. Trimming took 5 bases from V and 8 from J, leaving 15 bases between them. The CDR3 has 13 amino acids. CDR1 and CDR2 from the germline V gene are SEHNR and FQNEAQ (reference sequence). This chain's CDR3 is CASSPREAWGYTF. CDR3 DNA sequence: TGTGCCAGCAGCCCCCGGGAGGCCTGGGGCTACACCTTC.

This rearrangement joins TRBV15 to TRBJ2-3; 7 positions match TRBD2. After removal of 0 bases from V and 11 bases from J, the junction contained 11 bases not matched to a gene. Per the germline V gene, CDR1 is LNHNV and CDR2 is YYDKDF (reference sequence). The CDR3 length is 15 residues. The CDR3 loop reads CATSRDGGSNLGQYF. As DNA, the CDR3 is TGTGCCACCAGCAGAGATGGCGGGAGTAATTTAGGGCAGTATTTT.

This rearrangement joins TRBV10-2 to TRBJ1-5; D is possibly TRBD1 (6 bases). The V gene's germline CDR1 is WSHSY and CDR2 SAAADI. The CDR3 extends over 15 amino acids. V was pared by 2 bases and J by 3 bases, with 11 bases between. The CDR3 loop reads CASSEGRGFNQPQHF. As DNA, the CDR3 is TGCGCCAGCAGTGAGGGCAGGGGTTTCAATCAGCCCCAGCATTTT.

This chain joins TRBV9 and TRBJ2-1; D not resolved. V shed 0 bases and J shed 2 bases, with 12 bases lying between them. Looked up from germline, CDR1 is SGDLS and CDR2 is YYNGEE. The CDR3 spans 16 residues. CDR3 in amino acids: CASSVDGGNTYNEQFF. The CDR3 coding sequence is TGTGCCAGCAGCGTAGATGGCGGAAACACCTACAATGAGCAGTTCTTC.

This rearrangement joins TRBV5-6 to TRBJ2-7; 13 bases are a match to TRBD2. This CDR3 is built from 15 residues. CDR1 and CDR2 (germline): SGHDT, YYEEEE. V was pared by 4 bases and J by 5 bases, with 6 bases of the junction left unmatched. The CDR3 sequence is CASSGGLAGVHEQYF. The CDR3, as DNA: TGTGCCAGCAGCGGCGGACTAGCGGGGGTACACGAGCAGTACTTC. Full variable domain (rest looked up from reference TRBV5-6 and TRBJ2-7): DAGVTQSPTHLIKTRGQQVTLRCSPKSGHDTVSWYQQALGQGPQFIFQYYEEEERQRGNFPDRFSGHQFPNYSSELNVNALLLGDSALYLCASSGGLAGVHEQYFGPGTRLTVT.

A word on this clone: A read error may account for a junction end that differs from germline. The chain is built from TRBV10-2 and TRBJ1-6; 9 positions match TRBD1. The germline V gene has CDR1 WSHSY and CDR2 SAAADI. This CDR3 is built from 16 residues. The CDR3 loop reads CAIRGTGSSYNSPLHF. As DNA, the CDR3 is TGTGCCATCAGGGGGACAGGGAGCTCCTATAATTCACCCCTCCACTTT.

CDR3 DNA: TGTGCCAGCAGCTTAACAATGACTAAAGCCAAAAACATTCAGTACTTC. Translating gives CASSLTMTKAKNIQYF. The rearrangement uses TRBV7-9 and TRBJ2-4; possible D gene TRBD2, 5 bases. The germline V gene encodes CDR1 SEHNR and CDR2 FQNEAQ (reference sequence). The CDR3 loop spans 16 amino acids. V was clipped by 2 bases and J by 0 bases, with 11 bases between them. The variable domain in full, completed from reference TRBV7-9 and TRBJ2-4, reads DTGVSQNPRHKITKRGQNVTFRCDPISEHNRLYWYRQTLGQGPEFLTYFQNEAQLEKSRLLSDRFSAERPKGSFSTLEIQRTEQGDSAMYLCASSLTMTKAKNIQYFGAGTRLSVL.

This chain joins TRBV23-1 and TRBJ1-2, with 8 bases aligning to TRBD1. TRBV23-1 has ORF status, its function being uncertain. This CDR3 is built from 18 residues. Trimming at V came to 4 bases and at J to 0 bases, leaving 13 bases not matched to a gene. This chain's CDR3 is CASSRYSDRETANYGYTF. CDR3 nucleotide sequence: TGCGCCAGCAGTCGCTATTCGGACAGGGAAACAGCTAACTATGGCTACACCTTC.

This chain links TRBV4-1 with TRBJ2-1, with 10 bases that match TRBD2. This CDR3 contains 15 residues. V shed 3 bases, J shed 5 bases, and the junction held 4 bases outside the gene matches. The germline CDR1 and CDR2 sequences are MGHRA and YSYEKL. The CDR3 DNA sequence: TGCGCCAGCAGCCACGCAGCGGGGGGGAACAATGAGCAGTTCTTC. Translated, it gives CASSHAAGGNNEQFF.

The V call is TRBV6-5, the J call TRBJ1-5; D might be TRBD1 (6 bases). V was shortened by 4 bases and J by 6 bases, with 10 bases between the two germline ends. The CDR3 has 13 residues. The V gene's germline CDR1 is MNHEY and CDR2 SVGAGI. The CDR3 reads CASSSGVGQPQHF. CDR3 DNA: TGTGCCAGCAGTTCAGGGGTGGGTCAGCCCCAGCATTTT.

This clone was picked up one time. The chain links TRBV27 to TRBJ2-1; the match to TRBD1 covers 9 bases. This CDR3 has 13 amino acids. The V and J ends lost 5 bases and 12 bases, in that order; junction bases with no gene match: 8. Germline V gives CDR1 MNHEY, CDR2 SMNVEV (reference sequence). CDR3 in amino acids: CASSKGQGVWQFF. The CDR3 bases are TGTGCCAGCAGTAAGGGACAGGGTGTTTGGCAGTTCTTC.

The chain links TRBV5-1 to TRBJ1-6; D is unresolved. Trimming took off 4 bases at V and 0 bases at J, with 17 bases between the two ends. Looked up from germline, CDR1 is SGHRS and CDR2 is YFSETQ. The CDR3 spans 18 residues. CDR3 nucleotide sequence: TGCGCCAGCAGCCCCGGGATTCCGAAAAGCTCCTATAATTCACCCCTCCACTTT. Translating gives CASSPGIPKSSYNSPLHF.

The chain joins TRBV4-1 to TRBJ2-2; 11 nucleotides agree with TRBD1. The J segment lost 3 bases and the V segment lost 3 bases, leaving 12 bases of the junction unmatched. The CDR3 totals 19 residues. Germline assignment: CDR1 MGHRA and CDR2 YSYEKL. Written as DNA, the CDR3 is TGCGCCAGCAGCCAGGGAATGGACAGGGGGCGTGAGGACACCGGGGAGCTGTTTTTT. It encodes CASSQGMDRGREDTGELFF.

The chain uses TRBV5-4 and TRBJ2-5, with D possibly TRBD2 on 6 matching bases. Germline assignment: CDR1 SGHNT and CDR2 YYREEE (reference sequence). Trimming pared 0 bases from V and 4 bases from J, leaving 10 bases between. This CDR3 is 14 amino acids long. The CDR3 sequence: CASSLGGRRETQYF. CDR3 DNA: TGTGCCAGCAGCTTGGGAGGGAGGAGAGAGACCCAGTACTTC.

Regarding this clone: A junction end diverges from the germline sequence, so it may reflect a read error. The chain joins TRBV6-6 to TRBJ2-1, with TRBD2 matching 9 bases. This CDR3 is built from 14 residues. Per germline, CDR1 MNHNY and CDR2 SVGAGI (reference sequence). CDR3 in DNA: TGTACCAGCAGTCAAGCGGGGGGCGGCAATGAGCAGTTCTTC. This encodes CTSSQAGGGNEQFF.

The count of this clone is one. The CDR3 nucleotides are TGTGCCAGCAGCGGCCGGGGAAACCACTACGAGCAGTACTTC. Its protein product is CASSGRGNHYEQYF. The rearrangement uses TRBV7-9 and TRBJ2-7; a possible D gene is TRBD2 (5 bases). The CDR3 consists of 14 residues. CDR1 SEHNR and CDR2 FQNEAQ come from the germline V gene (reference sequence). The V gene lost 5 bases and the J gene lost 3 bases, with 14 bases spanning the gap.

The J gene is TRBJ2-7, the V gene TRBV10-3, with 12 positions matching TRBD2. V lost 7 bases and J lost 6; bases outside the gene matches: 7. The germline V gene has CDR1 ENHRY and CDR2 SYGVKD. CDR3 length: 14 residues. CDR3 sequence reads: CAITSKLAGGEQYF. The CDR3 DNA sequence: TGTGCCATCACCTCTAAACTAGCGGGAGGCGAGCAGTACTTC.

The V gene is TRBV18, the J gene TRBJ2-5; no clear D. The CDR3 is made up of 13 amino acids. Between the trimmed V and J ends, which lost 3 bases and 2 bases, there was a span of 7 bases. CDR1 KGHSH and CDR2 LQKENI come from the germline V gene. DNA of the CDR3: TGTGCCAGCTCACCCGAGGAACAAGAGACCCAGTACTTC. Translating it yields CASSPEEQETQYF.

The gene calls are TRBV6-1 and TRBJ2-5; 8 bases map to TRBD1. Germline assignment: CDR1 MNHNS and CDR2 SASEGT. V shed 6 bases and J 5 bases; nucleotides not matched to a gene: 8. CDR3 length: 14 residues. The DNA for the CDR3 is TGTGCCAGCAGAGAGACAGGGGCCCTGGAGACCCAGTACTTC. Amino acids: CASRETGALETQYF.

The chain employs TRBV6-5 and TRBJ2-7; 11 positions match TRBD1. This CDR3 has 14 amino acids. Germline V gene data show CDR1 as MNHEY and CDR2 as SVGAGI. With V trimmed by 6 bases and J by 6 bases, 7 bases remained unmatched. DNA for the CDR3: TGTGCCAGCAGCCAGGACAGGGGGCGATTCGAGCAGTACTTC. The encoded protein is CASSQDRGRFEQYF.